Listed here is a single T cell receptor beta chain. Its antigen is unidentified. This table comes from immunoSEQ multiplex PCR, and its TCRdb copy is limited to in-frame clones, with some not included. The table has about 13,000 clones, approximately 85% seen once. This record comes from a study of tumor-infiltrating lymphocytes in localized non-small cell lung cancer. About the study: Tumor tissue and non-adjacent uninvolved lung came from each patient.

Study-wide points: TCRbeta sequencing showed higher T cell infiltration in tumors than uninvolved lung.

Germline trimming cut 3 bases from V and 8 bases from J; bases unmatched to any gene: 7. The CDR3 runs to 16 residues. From germline, CDR1 is SGHRS and CDR2 YFSETQ. The rearrangement links TRBV5-1 to TRBJ2-1; TRBD2 matches at 14 bases. The origin of this receptor is a human donor with non-small cell lung cancer. The sequenced material came from lung tumor tissue. CDR3 sequence reads: CASSSGTSGRSDEQFF. CDR3 in DNA: TGCGCCAGCAGCTCAGGGACTAGCGGGAGATCGGATGAGCAGTTCTTC.